This passage covers 23 T cell receptor beta chains from one sample sequenced in a study of T cell repertoires in cytomegalovirus infection. TCRdb re-derived calls from the reads in MiXCR, one entry per CDR3 protein. Among 200,000 or so distinct CDR3 sequences listed, 35% to 40% were seen once. These TCRs' antigens remain unknown. The source material was CD8+ T cells from cultured PBMCs, sampled from culture after CMV antigen stimulation. Receptors were obtained from a human donor in good health (CMV status not recorded). Some clones in this sample may be carry-over from other donors' samples.

The rearrangement joins TRBV7-8 to TRBJ1-4; D not resolved. With 5 bases removed from V and 8 bases from J, the gap between germline ends came to 15 bases. The germline CDR1 and CDR2 sequences are SGHVS and FQNEAQ. This CDR3 has 14 amino acids. CDR3 sequence: CASSAVQISEKLFF. The CDR3 bases are TGTGCCAGCAGCGCGGTCCAGATCAGCGAAAAACTGTTTTTT.

The CDR3 region is CASSSGQARGGNQPQHF. The CDR3, as DNA: TGTGCCAGCAGCTCCGGACAGGCGAGGGGTGGCAATCAGCCCCAGCATTTT. The chain has TRBV7-9 and TRBJ1-5, with 7 bases lining up with TRBD1. This CDR3 comprises 17 residues. Per germline, CDR1 SEHNR and CDR2 FQNEAQ (reference sequence). The V gene end was trimmed by 4 bases and the J gene end by 2 bases; junction bases not matched to a gene: 11.

The gene calls are TRBV7-3 and TRBJ2-1, with 7 nucleotides matching TRBD1. The CDR3 has 15 amino acids. With V trimmed by 4 bases and J by 6 bases, 9 bases remained unmatched. Germline CDR1 is SGHTA and CDR2 is FQGTGA. The chain's CDR3 is CASSSRQGLSNEQFF. DNA for the CDR3: TGTGCCAGCAGCTCCAGACAGGGCTTAAGCAATGAGCAGTTCTTC.

J is TRBJ2-1 and V is TRBV12-3 or TRBV12-4; D is possibly TRBD1 (6 bases). V lost 4 bases to trimming and J lost 0 bases, with 16 bases between them. The CDR3 runs 17 residues. The CDR3 coding sequence is TGTGCCAGCAGTTCTCGACGGGACACTAGCTCCTACAATGAGCAGTTCTTC. As protein: CASSSRRDTSSYNEQFF.

The chain links TRBV27 to TRBJ2-7; D possibly corresponds to TRBD1 (5 bases). The germline V gene has CDR1 MNHEY and CDR2 SMNVEV (reference sequence). The CDR3 covers 13 residues. Trimming removed 3 bases from V and 10 bases from J, with 16 bases in between. The DNA for the CDR3 is TGTGCCAGCAGTTTTTCTCCAGAAGGACAACAGTACTTC. It codes for CASSFSPEGQQYF.

CDR3 region: CASSSLAGGPHNEQFF. The CDR3 DNA is TGTGCCAGCAGTTCCTTAGCGGGAGGGCCCCACAATGAGCAGTTCTTC. This chain uses TRBV27 with TRBJ2-1; 11 bases fit TRBD2. V was pared by 4 bases and J by 5 bases, with 7 bases of the junction left unmatched. Germline loops: CDR1 MNHEY, CDR2 SMNVEV (reference sequence). There are 16 residues in the CDR3.

This clonotype was counted only a few times. J is TRBJ1-5 and V is TRBV18; 9 nucleotides line up with TRBD1. Germline assignment: CDR1 KGHSH and CDR2 LQKENI. The CDR3 length is 14 residues. V shed 3 bases, J shed 8 bases, and the junction held 5 bases outside the gene matches. CDR3 in amino acids: CASSPAGQGKPQHF. DNA of the CDR3: TGTGCCAGCTCACCGGCGGGACAGGGCAAGCCCCAGCATTTT.

The genes are TRBV6-1 and TRBJ2-7, with TRBD2 as a possible D gene (6 bases). Trimming cost V 7 bases and J 3 bases, with 7 bases left between them. CDR1 is MNHNS, CDR2 SASEGT, per germline. The CDR3 contains 11 residues. The CDR3 DNA reads as TGTGCCAGCATGGGGGGCTACGAGCAGTACTTC. Its translation: CASMGGYEQYF.

The chain uses TRBV7-3 and TRBJ1-1, with 9 bases fitting TRBD1. CDR1 SGHTA and CDR2 FQGTGA come from the germline V gene. J was trimmed by 4 bases and V by 1 base; bases with no gene match: 4. CDR3 length: 15 residues. CDR3 coding DNA: TGTGCCAGCAGCTTAATACAGGGGGCTGGCACTGAAGCTTTCTTT. This translates into CASSLIQGAGTEAFF.

This clonotype was seen only a few times. The CDR3: CASSEGGSYNSPLHF. The CDR3 DNA follows: TGTGCCAGCAGTGAGGGGGGGTCCTATAATTCACCCCTCCACTTT. The V gene is TRBV2, the J gene TRBJ1-6, with a possible D match to TRBD1 (5 bases). This CDR3 has 15 amino acids. The V end was cut by 3 bases, the J end by 1 base, with 7 bases between. Looked up from germline, CDR1 is SNHLY and CDR2 is FYNNEI.

This sequence joins TRBV6-2 or TRBV6-3 and TRBJ1-4, with D perhaps TRBD1 (5 bases). CDR1 and CDR2 from the germline V gene are MNHEY and SVGEGT. V lost 0 bases to trimming and J lost 6 bases, with 17 bases between them. CDR3 size: 17 residues. The CDR3: CASSYSGRKGSDEKLFF. The CDR3 nucleotides are TGTGCCAGCAGTTACTCGGGAAGGAAGGGGTCGGATGAAAAACTGTTTTTT.

The rearrangement links TRBV7-9 to TRBJ2-1; TRBD2 is a possible D gene (7 bases). Trimming shortened V by 11 bases and J by 8 bases, and 19 bases separated the two germline ends. Germline V gene data show CDR1 as SEHNR and CDR2 as FQNEAQ (reference sequence). This CDR3 region has 13 residues. The CDR3 DNA follows: TGTGCCGAGGTGGGGGGGCCAAAGGATGAGCAGTTCTTC. Protein product: CAEVGGPKDEQFF.

This clonotype was found a few times. The chain joins TRBV19 to TRBJ2-6, with TRBD1 matching over 11 bases. The junction had 15 bases not matched to a gene; V was cut back by 5 bases and J by 0 bases. This CDR3 has 21 amino acids. Looked up from germline, CDR1 is LNHDA and CDR2 is SQIVND (reference sequence). DNA of the CDR3: TGTGCCAGTAGTCTCACCCGGACAGGGGGCCTTCTCAGCTCTGGGGCCAACGTCCTGACTTTC. Translated: CASSLTRTGGLLSSGANVLTF.

The chain combines TRBV25-1 with TRBJ2-2, with 9 bases lining up with TRBD1. V trimming: 2 bases; J trimming: 1 base; junction bases outside the gene matches: 8. CDR1 is MGHDK and CDR2 is SYGVNS in the germline V gene. The CDR3 length is 18 residues. The CDR3, as DNA: TGTGCCAGCAGTGAACCGGGACAGGGCCGACGGAACACCGGGGAGCTGTTTTTT. This encodes CASSEPGQGRRNTGELFF.

The V gene is TRBV7-8, the J gene TRBJ2-5; possibly TRBD1 for D (6 bases). The V gene's germline CDR1 is SGHVS and CDR2 FQNEAQ. The CDR3 has 14 amino acids. V was trimmed by 2 bases and J by 4 bases, leaving 11 bases between them. CDR3 amino acids: CASSLQTGRETQYF. In DNA, the CDR3 is TGTGCCAGCAGCTTACAAACAGGGCGAGAGACCCAGTACTTC.

This clonotype has just a few counts. This chain connects TRBV7-9 to TRBJ2-4; 12 nucleotides match TRBD2. The CDR3 runs to 16 residues. The germline gives CDR1 SEHNR, CDR2 FQNEAQ (reference sequence). Trimming at V came to 2 bases and at J to 3 bases, leaving 2 bases not matched to a gene. The CDR3 region is CASSLQTSGGKNIQYF. The CDR3 bases are TGTGCCAGCAGCTTACAGACTAGCGGGGGCAAAAACATTCAGTACTTC.

This clonotype was picked up a small number of times. This chain links TRBV12-3 or TRBV12-4 with TRBJ2-1; D is ambiguous. V lost 2 bases to trimming and J lost 7 bases, with 15 bases between them. The CDR3 loop spans 15 amino acids. Here the CDR3 reads CASSLQAYIGNEQFF. The DNA of the CDR3 is TGTGCCAGCAGTTTACAGGCTTATATAGGGAATGAGCAGTTCTTC.

CDR3 region: CASSRTSGEGNEQFF. The DNA for the CDR3 is TGCGCCAGCAGCCGGACTAGCGGGGAGGGTAATGAGCAGTTCTTC. The chain combines TRBV4-1 with TRBJ2-1; 12 positions agree with TRBD2. CDR1 is MGHRA and CDR2 is YSYEKL in the germline V gene. The CDR3 is 15 residues long. Unmatched junction bases numbered 5, after V lost 4 bases and J lost 7 bases.

This clonotype was counted only a few times. V usage is TRBV29-1 and J usage is TRBJ2-7; TRBD1 matches at 8 bases. Trimming cost V 6 bases and J 2 bases; bases outside gene matches: 6. The CDR3 has 13 amino acids. From germline, CDR1 is SQVTM and CDR2 ANQGSEA. The CDR3: CSVEGQETYEQYF. CDR3 DNA: TGCAGCGTGGAGGGACAGGAAACCTACGAGCAGTACTTC.

The CDR3 is CASSGTGTNYGYTF. CDR3 DNA: TGTGCCAGCAGCGGGACAGGGACTAACTATGGCTACACCTTC. The V gene is TRBV6-1, the J gene TRBJ1-2; 9 nucleotides agree with TRBD1. In germline, CDR1 is MNHNS, CDR2 SASEGT. Germline trimming cut 6 bases from V and 0 bases from J; bases unmatched to any gene: 2. This CDR3 comprises 14 residues.

This clonotype was observed a handful of times. This rearrangement joins TRBV7-2 to TRBJ2-1, with D possibly TRBD2 on 6 matching bases. Germline loops: CDR1 SGHTA, CDR2 FQGNSA. V lost 1 base, J lost 12 bases, and 13 bases lay in between. The length of the CDR3 is 13 residues. The chain's CDR3 is CASSLGERVGQFF. In nucleotides, the CDR3 is TGTGCCAGCAGCTTAGGCGAGCGGGTGGGGCAGTTCTTC.

This clonotype was seen a handful of times. V and J are TRBV11-3 and TRBJ2-1; 8 bases agree with TRBD1. The CDR3 has 11 amino acids. Germline-derived CDR1 and CDR2 are SGHNT and YENEEA. Trimming cost V 8 bases and J 7 bases; bases outside gene matches: 1. CDR3 nucleotide sequence: TGTGCCAGCGGACAGGGTAATGAGCAGTTCTTC. Residues: CASGQGNEQFF.

The chain joins TRBV7-2 to TRBJ2-7; a possible D gene is TRBD1 (5 bases). CDR1 and CDR2 (germline): SGHTA, FQGNSA. The CDR3 loop spans 12 amino acids. V gave up 6 bases and J gave up 4 bases, with 10 bases separating them. The CDR3 DNA is TGTGCCAGCAGAGGGGCCCAATACGAGCAGTACTTC. Translation gives CASRGAQYEQYF.